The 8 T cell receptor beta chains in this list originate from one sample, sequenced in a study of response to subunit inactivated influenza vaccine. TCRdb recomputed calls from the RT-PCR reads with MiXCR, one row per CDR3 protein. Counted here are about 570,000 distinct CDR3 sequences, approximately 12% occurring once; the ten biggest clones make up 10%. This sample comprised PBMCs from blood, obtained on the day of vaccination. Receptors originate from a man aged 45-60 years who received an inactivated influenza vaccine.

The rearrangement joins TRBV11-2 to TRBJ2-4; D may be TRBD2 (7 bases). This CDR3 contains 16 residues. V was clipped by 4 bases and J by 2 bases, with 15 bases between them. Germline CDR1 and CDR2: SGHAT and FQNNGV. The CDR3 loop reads CASSWGGANTKNIQYF. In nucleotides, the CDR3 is TGTGCCAGCAGCTGGGGGGGGGCGAATACCAAAAACATTCAGTACTTC.

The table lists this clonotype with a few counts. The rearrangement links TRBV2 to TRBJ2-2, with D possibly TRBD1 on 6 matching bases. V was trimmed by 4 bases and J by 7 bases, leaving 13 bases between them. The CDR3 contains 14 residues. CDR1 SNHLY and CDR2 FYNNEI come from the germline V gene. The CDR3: CASSGSQGFGELFF. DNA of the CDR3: TGTGCCAGCAGTGGTTCGCAGGGGTTCGGGGAGCTGTTTTTT.

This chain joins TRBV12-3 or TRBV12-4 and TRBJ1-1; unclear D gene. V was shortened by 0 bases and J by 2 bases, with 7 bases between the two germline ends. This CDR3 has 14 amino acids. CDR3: CASSLALENTEAFF. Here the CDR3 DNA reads TGTGCCAGCAGTTTAGCGCTGGAAAACACTGAAGCTTTCTTT.

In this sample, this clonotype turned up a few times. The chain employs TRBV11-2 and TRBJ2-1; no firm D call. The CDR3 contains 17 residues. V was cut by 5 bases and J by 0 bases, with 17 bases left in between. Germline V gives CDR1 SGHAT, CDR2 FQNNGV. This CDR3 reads CASSPTRGEISYNEQFF. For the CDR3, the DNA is TGTGCCAGCAGCCCGACGCGTGGGGAAATCTCCTACAATGAGCAGTTCTTC.

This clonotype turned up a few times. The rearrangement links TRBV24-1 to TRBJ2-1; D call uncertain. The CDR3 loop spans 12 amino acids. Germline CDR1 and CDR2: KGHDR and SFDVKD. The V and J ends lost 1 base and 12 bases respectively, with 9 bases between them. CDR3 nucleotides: TGTGCCACCAGTGATTTCGGCCGTGGGCAGTTCTTC. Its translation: CATSDFGRGQFF.

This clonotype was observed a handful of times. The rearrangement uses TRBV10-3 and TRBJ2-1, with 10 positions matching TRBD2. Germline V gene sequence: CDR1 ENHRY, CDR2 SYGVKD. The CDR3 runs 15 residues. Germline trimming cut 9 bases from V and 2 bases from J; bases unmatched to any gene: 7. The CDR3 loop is CAIWETSGAYNEQFF. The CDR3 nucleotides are TGTGCCATTTGGGAAACTAGCGGGGCCTACAATGAGCAGTTCTTC.

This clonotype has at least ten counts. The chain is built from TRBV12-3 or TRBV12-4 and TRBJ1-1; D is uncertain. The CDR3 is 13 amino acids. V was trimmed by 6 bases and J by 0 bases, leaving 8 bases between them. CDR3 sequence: CASSREMNTEAFF. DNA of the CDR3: TGTGCCAGCAGCCGCGAGATGAACACTGAAGCTTTCTTT.

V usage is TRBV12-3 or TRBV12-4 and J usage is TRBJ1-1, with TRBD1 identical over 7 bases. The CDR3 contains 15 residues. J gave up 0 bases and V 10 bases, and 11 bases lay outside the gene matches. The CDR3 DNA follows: TGTGCCACCGTGAGGGACAGAGCTATGAACACTGAAGCTTTCTTT. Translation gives CATVRDRAMNTEAFF.